This entry concerns a single T cell receptor (beta chain). This sample is part of a study of blood T cells in healthy people across ages. At the level of the study: Capture by template switching was about one barcoded beta molecule per two T cells.

Healthy individuals of Caucasian origin from Russia, aged roughly 6 to 100, served as donors. Sample-barcoded 5' priming and a J-beta primer mix drove a second PCR of 7 to 11 cycles. One entry per CDR3 protein, called by TCRdb with MiXCR from the 5' RACE reads. Here the sample spans over a million distinct CDR3 sequences, approximately 42% being singletons. The junction had 10 bases not matched to a gene; V was cut back by 4 bases and J by 8 bases. The CDR3 loop spans 14 amino acids. Per the germline V gene, CDR1 is SGHRS and CDR2 is YFSETQ. The sequenced sample consisted of blood. The V call is TRBV5-1, the J call TRBJ1-2, with 8 nucleotides matching TRBD1. The TCR sequence derives from a woman aged 18 to 35 in good health. The CDR3 loop is CASSVGQGSWGYTF. The CDR3 coding sequence is TGCGCCAGCAGCGTTGGACAGGGTAGTTGGGGCTACACCTTC.